The 10 T cell receptor beta chains in this list originate from one sample, sequenced in a study of cytomegalovirus exposure and HLA in healthy donors. PCR employed 60 Vbeta and 13 Jbeta primers. The assay was immunoSEQ multiplex PCR, and TCRdb's table has in-frame clones only and misses some. This repertoire shows 150,000 to 200,000 clones, about 77% found once; its top ten account for around 6.1%. The sequenced sample was PBMCs. The receptors were sampled from a woman in her thirties in good health and CMV-seropositive.

This clone was counted between two and nine times. CDR3 nucleotides: TGTGCCAGCAGCGTACGACTAGCGGGGGCCTACAATGAGCAGTTCTTC. Translation gives CASSVRLAGAYNEQFF. V is TRBV9 and J is TRBJ2-1, with 12 bases matching TRBD2. V trimming: 1 base; J trimming: 2 bases; junction bases outside the gene matches: 1. Germline CDR1 reads SGDLS; CDR2 reads YYNGEE. The CDR3 extends over 16 amino acids.

The chain links TRBV4-3 to TRBJ2-7; 10 bases are shared with TRBD1. V lost 3 bases, J lost 0 bases, and 2 bases stayed unmatched. Per germline, CDR1 LGHNA and CDR2 YSLEER. The CDR3 spans 15 residues. DNA of the CDR3: TGCGCCAGCAGCCAGGGACAGGGGATCTCCTACGAGCAGTACTTC. It yields the protein CASSQGQGISYEQYF.

This clone is a singleton in its sample. V is TRBV6-6 and J is TRBJ1-2; TRBD1 might be the D (5 bases). V was pared by 7 bases and J by 2 bases, with 14 bases between. CDR3 size: 14 residues. In germline, CDR1 is MNHNY, CDR2 SVGAGI (reference sequence). CDR3 sequence: CASNQKGLNYGYTF. The CDR3 bases are TGTGCCAGCAATCAGAAGGGGCTGAACTATGGCTACACCTTC.

The chain has TRBV19 and TRBJ2-1, with no clear D. Trimming took 3 bases from V and 3 from J, leaving 6 bases between them. CDR3 length: 13 amino acids. CDR1 LNHDA and CDR2 SQIVND come from the germline V gene (reference sequence). For the CDR3, the DNA is TGTGCCAGTAGTATTACCAGCTACAATGAGCAGTTCTTC. This sequence encodes CASSITSYNEQFF. Complete variable domain (other parts from reference TRBV19 and TRBJ2-1): DGGITQSPKYLFRKEGQNVTLSCEQNLNHDAMYWYRQDPGQGLRLIYYSQIVNDFQKGDIAEGYSVSREKKESFPLTVTSAQKNPTAFYLCASSITSYNEQFFGPGTRLTVL.

The chain couples TRBV25-1 to TRBJ2-7; possibly TRBD1 for D (6 bases). The CDR3 has 14 residues. Trimming removed 5 bases at V and 2 bases at J, with 13 bases between. In germline, CDR1 is MGHDK, CDR2 SYGVNS. CDR3 sequence (DNA): TGTGCCAGCAGTCATGACAGGAAACCCTACGAGCAGTACTTC. Translation: CASSHDRKPYEQYF.

This sequence joins TRBV9 and TRBJ1-4; tentatively, D is TRBD1 (6 bases). V lost 3 bases to trimming and J lost 5 bases, with 14 bases between them. CDR3 length: 15 amino acids. From germline, CDR1 is SGDLS and CDR2 YYNGEE. The CDR3 loop is CASSARGLGNEKLFF. The CDR3, as DNA: TGTGCCAGCAGCGCGAGGGGGTTAGGAAATGAAAAACTGTTTTTT.

This clone was seen a few times. The chain couples TRBV9 to TRBJ2-1; tentatively, D is TRBD2 (5 bases). Looked up from germline, CDR1 is SGDLS and CDR2 is YYNGEE. The CDR3 runs 14 residues. V was cut by 0 bases and J by 8 bases, with 12 bases left in between. CDR3 in DNA: TGTGCCAGCAGCGTAGCTCCAGGAGGATATGAGCAGTTCTTC. Its protein product is CASSVAPGGYEQFF.

V is TRBV15 and J is TRBJ2-2; 8 bases line up with TRBD2. V dropped 3 bases and J dropped 8; count of bases not matched to a gene: 5. The CDR3 totals 14 residues. Germline V gives CDR1 LNHNV, CDR2 YYDKDF (reference sequence). CDR3 coding DNA: TGTGCCACCAGCAGTACTAGCGGTTCGGGGGAGCTGTTTTTT. Amino acids: CATSSTSGSGELFF.

This clone was picked up a small number of times. V is TRBV7-2 and J is TRBJ2-2, with D tentatively TRBD1 (6 bases). With 6 bases removed from V and 0 bases from J, the gap between germline ends came to 14 bases. There are 16 residues in the CDR3. Germline assignment: CDR1 SGHTA and CDR2 FQGNSA. CDR3 DNA sequence: TGTGCCAGCAGTAGCAACAGGGTTCCGAACACCGGGGAGCTGTTTTTT. As protein: CASSSNRVPNTGELFF.

The chain uses TRBV28 and TRBJ1-1; no clear D gene. V was cut by 7 bases and J by 4 bases, with 10 bases left in between. Germline CDR1 MDHEN, CDR2 SYDVKM. The CDR3 totals 12 residues. The CDR3 DNA follows: TGTGCCAGCACCGTCCGGGTCACTGAAGCTTTCTTT. Amino acids: CASTVRVTEAFF.